A single sample is the source of the 7 T cell receptor beta chains below, sequenced in a study of neurological immune-mediated disorders. Each CDR3 protein is one row after TCRdb ran MiXCR on the 5' RACE reads. The sample shows 55,000 or so distinct CDR3 sequences, 3.5% to 4% of them seen only once. The specimen was CD4+ T cells from blood. The source of these receptors is a woman aged 40 to 55 with multiple sclerosis.

This clonotype was observed at least ten times. The chain recombines TRBV20-1 with TRBJ2-7, with 8 positions matching TRBD1. The V segment lost 6 bases and the J segment 2 bases; nucleotides outside the gene matches: 3. The germline V gene encodes CDR1 DFQATT and CDR2 SNEGSKA (reference sequence). CDR3 length: 12 amino acids. CDR3 loop: CSAPDRAYEQYF. The CDR3, as DNA: TGCAGTGCCCCGGACAGGGCCTACGAGCAGTACTTC.

This clonotype was counted many times. The V gene is TRBV7-2, the J gene TRBJ1-2; a weak D match, TRBD1 (6 bases). Per the germline V gene, CDR1 is SGHTA and CDR2 is FQGNSA. V gave up 3 bases and J gave up 2 bases, with 13 bases separating them. The CDR3 extends over 15 amino acids. The CDR3 sequence: CASSFYRAPNYGYTF. The DNA of the CDR3 is TGTGCCAGCAGCTTCTACAGGGCCCCAAACTATGGCTACACCTTC. Drawing the rest from reference TRBV7-2 and TRBJ1-2, the complete variable domain is GAGVSQSPSNKVTEKGKDVELRCDPISGHTALYWYRQSLGQGLEFLIYFQGNSAPDKSGLPSDRFSAERTGGSVSTLTIQRTQQEDSAVYLCASSFYRAPNYGYTFGSGTRLTVV.

This clonotype showed up many times. J is TRBJ2-2 and V is TRBV4-1, with 9 positions matching TRBD2. Germline V lookup: CDR1 MGHRA, CDR2 YSYEKL. The CDR3 is 17 residues long. V lost 4 bases and J lost 5; bases outside the gene matches: 11. The DNA of the CDR3 is TGCGCCAGCAGCCGGGGGGGACTAGCAGATGCTACCGGGGAGCTGTTTTTT. Amino acids: CASSRGGLADATGELFF.

There are many counts of this clonotype. This chain uses TRBV11-2 with TRBJ2-1; D perhaps matches TRBD2 (6 bases). Trimming cost V 5 bases and J 0 bases, with 14 bases left between them. Germline assignment: CDR1 SGHAT and CDR2 FQNNGV. The CDR3 extends over 16 amino acids. As DNA, the CDR3 is TGTGCCAGCAGCGTCCTGGGGCGGGGCTCCTACAATGAGCAGTTCTTC. Protein sequence: CASSVLGRGSYNEQFF.

This clonotype has at least ten counts. V is TRBV7-3 and J is TRBJ2-5; D uncertain. CDR1 SGHTA and CDR2 FQGTGA come from the germline V gene. The CDR3 totals 13 residues. V shed 5 bases and J shed 1 base, with 8 bases lying between them. The DNA of the CDR3 is TGTGCCAGCAGCCCAGGTTCCCAAGAGACCCAGTACTTC. This encodes CASSPGSQETQYF.

This clonotype was recorded many times. The chain is built from TRBV20-1 and TRBJ1-1; D possibly corresponds to TRBD1 (5 bases). The CDR3 is 14 residues long. V dropped 1 base and J dropped 5 bases, with 14 bases sitting between them. Germline loops: CDR1 DFQATT, CDR2 SNEGSKA (reference sequence). In DNA, the CDR3 is TGCAGTGCTAGAGCGGTACGGGGGAATACTGAAGCTTTCTTT. Residues: CSARAVRGNTEAFF.

The genes are TRBV20-1 and TRBJ1-5; D may be TRBD1 (5 bases). CDR3 size: 16 residues. V shed 3 bases and J shed 1 base, with 16 bases lying between them. From germline, CDR1 is DFQATT and CDR2 SNEGSKA (reference sequence). The CDR3 is CSASSTGSGSNQPQHF. The CDR3 DNA reads as TGCAGTGCTAGCTCTACAGGTTCGGGGAGCAATCAGCCCCAGCATTTT.